This T cell receptor (beta chain) was sequenced during a study of tumor and adjacent non-tumor tissue in lung cancer. In the study overall: Patients comprised roughly 12 adenocarcinoma, a couple of squamous cell carcinoma and 1 small cell lung cancer. Whole-study results and caveats: Higher tumor TCR diversity was associated with shorter survival. Compared with tumor, normal lung showed significantly lower TCR diversity.

The library came from three nested PCR rounds adapted from ARM-PCR protocols. Each CDR3 protein is one row after TCRdb ran MiXCR on the multiplex PCR reads. The sample holds 90,000 to 130,000 distinct CDR3 sequences, nearly 85% seen once. As to this clonotype: No antigen is known for it. The conserved phenylalanine or tryptophan is not found at the CDR3 terminus, so this likely reflects a read error.

RNA was extracted from bulk tissue without any cell sorting. This TCR derives from a man in his sixties or seventies with non-small cell lung cancer. Sequencing was carried out using lung tumor tissue.

CDR3 DNA sequence: TGTGCCACGTCTGGTCGGAGCGCAGATATGCAGTATTCT. This gives the protein CATSGRSADMQYS. V gene TRBV11-2 combines with J gene TRBJ2-3; D is unclear. The CDR3 is made up of 13 amino acids. In germline, CDR1 is SGHAT, CDR2 FQNNGV.